What follows are 11 T cell receptor beta chains derived from one specimen sequenced in a study of shared clonotypes between healthy human individuals. Generated by immunoSEQ multiplex PCR, the TCRdb table keeps only in-frame clones and is missing some. The table has some 95,000 clones, 60% to 70% seen once. Material: memory CD8+ T cells sorted from blood. Subset reported: CD45RO+ cells pooled with CCR7-negative TemRA cells. The receptors derive from a man in his thirties or forties in good health.

The genes are TRBV27 and TRBJ2-5; D perhaps matches TRBD1 (6 bases). V was cut by 5 bases and J by 5 bases, with 15 bases left in between. CDR1 is MNHEY, CDR2 SMNVEV, per germline (reference sequence). The CDR3 runs 14 residues. The CDR3 protein is CASSKGQFVETQYF. CDR3 in DNA: TGTGCCAGCAGTAAGGGACAATTCGTGGAGACCCAGTACTTC.

CDR3 sequence reads: CASSLPTGRSGNTIYF. The CDR3 nucleotides are TGTGCCAGCTCACTCCCGACAGGGAGGTCTGGAAACACCATATATTTT. The gene calls are TRBV18 and TRBJ1-3, with 7 positions matching TRBD1. CDR3 size: 16 residues. Per the germline V gene, CDR1 is KGHSH and CDR2 is LQKENI. Germline trimming cut 4 bases from V and 1 base from J; bases unmatched to any gene: 7.

This clone was seen many times. The rearrangement joins TRBV7-8 to TRBJ2-5; 9 bases fit TRBD1. The germline V gene has CDR1 SGHVS and CDR2 FQNEAQ. V gave up 8 bases and J gave up 3 bases; unmatched junction bases: 7. The CDR3 is 14 residues long. CDR3 nucleotides: TGTGCCAGCGATGGCCGGACAGGGGAAGAGACCCAGTACTTC. This sequence encodes CASDGRTGEETQYF.

The rearrangement uses TRBV7-9 and TRBJ2-5; 7 positions agree with TRBD1. The V gene's germline CDR1 is SEHNR and CDR2 FQNEAQ (reference sequence). The CDR3 has 15 residues. The V and J ends lost 2 bases and 2 bases, in that order; junction bases with no gene match: 5. CDR3 amino acids: CASSLRGQLQETQYF. DNA for the CDR3: TGTGCCAGCAGCTTAAGGGGACAGCTTCAAGAGACCCAGTACTTC.

This chain uses TRBV11-2 with TRBJ2-3; D is perhaps TRBD2 (5 bases). The CDR3 loop spans 16 amino acids. From germline, CDR1 is SGHAT and CDR2 FQNNGV. Trimming cost V 3 bases and J 0 bases, with 13 bases left between them. In nucleotides, the CDR3 is TGTGCCAGCAGCTTGTGGCCGGGGTCTAGCACAGATACGCAGTATTTT. Translation: CASSLWPGSSTDTQYF. The full variable domain, rest sourced from reference TRBV11-2 and TRBJ2-3, is EAGVAQSPRYKIIEKRQSVAFWCNPISGHATLYWYQQILGQGPKLLIQFQNNGVVDDSQLPKDRFSAERLKGVDSTLKIQPAKLEDSAVYLCASSLWPGSSTDTQYFGPGTRLTVL.

The CDR3 spells CASSLMGLAGENEQFF. The CDR3 coding sequence is TGTGCCAGCAGCTTAATGGGACTAGCGGGAGAAAATGAGCAGTTCTTC. This chain uses TRBV7-9 with TRBJ2-1; 14 positions match TRBD2. The junction had 4 bases not matched to a gene; V was cut back by 2 bases and J by 7 bases. The CDR3 is made up of 16 amino acids. In germline, CDR1 is SEHNR, CDR2 FQNEAQ (reference sequence).

The V call is TRBV19, the J call TRBJ2-5; 7 bases align to TRBD2. The CDR3 has 15 amino acids. Germline lookup yields CDR1 LNHDA and CDR2 SQIVND (reference sequence). V lost 5 bases to trimming and J lost 1 base; unmatched junction nucleotides: 7. The CDR3 bases are TGTGCCAGTAGTGTCGCTAGCGGATTCCAAGAGACCCAGTACTTC. It specifies CASSVASGFQETQYF. The full variable domain, rest sourced from reference TRBV19 and TRBJ2-5, is DGGITQSPKYLFRKEGQNVTLSCEQNLNHDAMYWYRQDPGQGLRLIYYSQIVNDFQKGDIAEGYSVSREKKESFPLTVTSAQKNPTAFYLCASSVASGFQETQYFGPGTRLLVL.

This clone was detected a few times. The V gene is TRBV7-9, the J gene TRBJ2-5, with 7 bases aligning to TRBD1. CDR3 length: 14 amino acids. V was pared by 5 bases and J by 2 bases, with 5 bases of the junction left unmatched. In germline, CDR1 is SEHNR, CDR2 FQNEAQ (reference sequence). CDR3 in amino acids: CASSGPDRQETQYF. CDR3 DNA sequence: TGTGCCAGCAGCGGCCCGGACAGGCAAGAGACCCAGTACTTC.

CDR3 amino acids: CASSQEFPGGSYEQYF. The CDR3 region has the DNA TGCGCCAGCAGCCAAGAGTTCCCAGGGGGCTCCTACGAGCAGTACTTC. The rearrangement joins TRBV4-3 to TRBJ2-7; 7 bases map to TRBD1. Germline CDR1 reads LGHNA; CDR2 reads YSLEER. V lost 0 bases and J lost 0; bases outside the gene matches: 5. The CDR3 is 16 residues long.

The V and J genes are TRBV5-1 and TRBJ2-1, with D uncertain. V was cut by 3 bases and J by 6 bases, with 10 bases left in between. Per germline, CDR1 SGHRS and CDR2 YFSETQ. This CDR3 comprises 13 residues. DNA of the CDR3: TGCGCCAGCAGCTCGGTGTCTCTCAATGAGCAGTTCTTC. Protein product: CASSSVSLNEQFF.

As regards this clone: This specimen includes other DNA sequences encoding the same CDR3. The V and J genes are TRBV7-9 and TRBJ1-1, with D unclear. The CDR3 covers 12 residues. V was pared by 1 base and J by 4 bases, with 4 bases between. CDR1 and CDR2 (germline): SEHNR, FQNEAQ (reference sequence). The CDR3 spells CASSLGFTEAFF. In DNA form, the CDR3 reads TGTGCCAGCAGCTTAGGGTTCACTGAAGCTTTCTTT.